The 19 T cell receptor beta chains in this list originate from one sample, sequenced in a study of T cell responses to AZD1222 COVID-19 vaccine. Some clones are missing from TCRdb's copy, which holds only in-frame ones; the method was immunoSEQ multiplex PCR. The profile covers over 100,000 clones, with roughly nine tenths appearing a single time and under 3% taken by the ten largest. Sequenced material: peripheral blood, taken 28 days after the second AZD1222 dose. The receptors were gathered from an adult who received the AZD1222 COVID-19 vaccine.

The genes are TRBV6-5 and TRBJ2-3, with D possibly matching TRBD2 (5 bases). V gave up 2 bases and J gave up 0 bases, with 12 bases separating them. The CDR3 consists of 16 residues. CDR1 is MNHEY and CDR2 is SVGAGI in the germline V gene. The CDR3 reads CASSYQSGTSTDTQYF. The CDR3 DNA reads TGTGCCAGCAGTTACCAGAGCGGCACTAGCACAGATACGCAGTATTTT.

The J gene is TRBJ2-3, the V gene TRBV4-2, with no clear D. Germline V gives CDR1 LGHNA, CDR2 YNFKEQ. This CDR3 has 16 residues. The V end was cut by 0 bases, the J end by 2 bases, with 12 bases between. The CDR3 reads CASSQEGQIYTDTQYF. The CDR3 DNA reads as TGTGCCAGCAGCCAAGAGGGCCAGATTTACACAGATACGCAGTATTTT.

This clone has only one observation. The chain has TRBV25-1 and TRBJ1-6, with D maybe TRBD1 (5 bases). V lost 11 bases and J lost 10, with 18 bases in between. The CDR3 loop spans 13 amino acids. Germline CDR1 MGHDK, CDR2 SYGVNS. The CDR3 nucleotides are TGTGCCTCACGGGGCGGAAAAGGATCACCCCTCCACTTT. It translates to CASRGGKGSPLHF.

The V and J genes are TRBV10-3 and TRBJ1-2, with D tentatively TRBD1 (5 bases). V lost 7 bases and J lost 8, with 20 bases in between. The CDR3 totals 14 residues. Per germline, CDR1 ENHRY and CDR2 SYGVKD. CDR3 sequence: CAITNPEAEGGYTF. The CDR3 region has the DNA TGTGCCATCACCAACCCAGAAGCCGAGGGGGGCTACACCTTC.

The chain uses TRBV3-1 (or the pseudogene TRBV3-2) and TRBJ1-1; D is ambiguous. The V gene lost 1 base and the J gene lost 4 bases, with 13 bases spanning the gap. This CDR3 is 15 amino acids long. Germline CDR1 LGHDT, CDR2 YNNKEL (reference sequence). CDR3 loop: CASSQGNGVPTEAFF. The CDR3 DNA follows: TGTGCCAGCAGCCAAGGTAATGGGGTGCCCACTGAAGCTTTCTTT.

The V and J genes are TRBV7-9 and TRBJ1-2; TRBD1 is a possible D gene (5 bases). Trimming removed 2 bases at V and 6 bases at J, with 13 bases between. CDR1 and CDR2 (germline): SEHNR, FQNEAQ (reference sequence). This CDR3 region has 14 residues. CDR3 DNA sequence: TGTGCCAGCAGCTTAACAGGCTTGGCGGATGGCTACACCTTC. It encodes CASSLTGLADGYTF.

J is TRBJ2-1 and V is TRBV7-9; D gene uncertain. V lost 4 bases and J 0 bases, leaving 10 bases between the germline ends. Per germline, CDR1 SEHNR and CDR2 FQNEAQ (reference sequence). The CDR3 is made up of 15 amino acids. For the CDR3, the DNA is TGTGCCAGCAGCTCACCCAGGAGCTCCTACAATGAGCAGTTCTTC. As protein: CASSSPRSSYNEQFF.

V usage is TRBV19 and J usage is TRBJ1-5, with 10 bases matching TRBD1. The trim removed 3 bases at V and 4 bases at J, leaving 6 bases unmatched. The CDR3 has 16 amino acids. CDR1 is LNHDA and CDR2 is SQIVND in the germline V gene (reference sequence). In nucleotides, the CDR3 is TGTGCCAGTAGTATCCTCCGGGACAGGGGAAATCAGCCCCAGCATTTT. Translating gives CASSILRDRGNQPQHF.

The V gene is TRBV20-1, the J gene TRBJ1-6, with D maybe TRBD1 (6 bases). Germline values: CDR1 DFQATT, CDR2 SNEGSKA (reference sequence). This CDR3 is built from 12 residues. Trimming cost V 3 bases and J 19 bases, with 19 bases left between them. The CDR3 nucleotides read TGCAGTGCTAGTCTCCAGGGGAGCTTAGTACACTTT. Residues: CSASLQGSLVHF.

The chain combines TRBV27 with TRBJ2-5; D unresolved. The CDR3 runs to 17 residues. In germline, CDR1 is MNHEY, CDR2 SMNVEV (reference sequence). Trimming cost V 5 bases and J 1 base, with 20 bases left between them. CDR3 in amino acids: CASSPEGPVRIQETQYF. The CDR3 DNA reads TGTGCCAGCAGTCCCGAAGGACCCGTACGAATCCAAGAGACCCAGTACTTC.

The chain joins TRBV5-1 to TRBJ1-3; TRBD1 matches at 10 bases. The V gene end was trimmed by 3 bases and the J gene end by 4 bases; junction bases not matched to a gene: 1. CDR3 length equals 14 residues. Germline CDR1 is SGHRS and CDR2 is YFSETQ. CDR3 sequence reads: CASSSGQGGNTIYF. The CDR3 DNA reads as TGCGCCAGCAGCTCGGGACAGGGGGGAAACACCATATATTTT.

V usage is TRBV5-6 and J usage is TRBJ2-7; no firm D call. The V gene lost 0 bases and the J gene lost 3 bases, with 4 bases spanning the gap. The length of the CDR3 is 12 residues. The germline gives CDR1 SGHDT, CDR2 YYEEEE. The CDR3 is CASSLGFYEQYF. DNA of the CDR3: TGTGCCAGCAGCTTGGGGTTCTACGAGCAGTACTTC.

In DNA form, the CDR3 reads TGTGCCAGCAGCGGGCAAGTCGCGGGGGCAGGTGAGCAGTTCTTC. This gives the protein CASSGQVAGAGEQFF. The chain combines TRBV9 with TRBJ2-1; a weak D match, TRBD2 (7 bases). CDR1 SGDLS and CDR2 YYNGEE come from the germline V gene. There are 15 residues in the CDR3. V lost 3 bases to trimming and J lost 9 bases, with 19 bases between them.

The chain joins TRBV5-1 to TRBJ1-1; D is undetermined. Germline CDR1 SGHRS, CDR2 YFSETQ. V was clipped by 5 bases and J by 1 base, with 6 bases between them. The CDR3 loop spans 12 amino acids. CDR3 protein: CASSYTNTEAFF. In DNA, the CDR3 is TGCGCCAGCAGTTACACGAACACTGAAGCTTTCTTT.

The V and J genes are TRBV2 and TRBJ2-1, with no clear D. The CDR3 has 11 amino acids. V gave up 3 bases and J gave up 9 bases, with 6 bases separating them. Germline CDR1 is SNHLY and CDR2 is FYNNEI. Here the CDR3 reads CASSDFREQFF. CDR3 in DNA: TGTGCCAGCAGTGATTTCCGTGAGCAGTTCTTC.

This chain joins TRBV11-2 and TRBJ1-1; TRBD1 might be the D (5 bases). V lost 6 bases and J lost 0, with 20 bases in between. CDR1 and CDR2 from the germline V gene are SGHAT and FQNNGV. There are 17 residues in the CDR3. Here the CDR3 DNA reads TGTGCCAGCAGTTCATACTCTGGGGGGGTAATGAACACTGAAGCTTTCTTT. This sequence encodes CASSSYSGGVMNTEAFF.

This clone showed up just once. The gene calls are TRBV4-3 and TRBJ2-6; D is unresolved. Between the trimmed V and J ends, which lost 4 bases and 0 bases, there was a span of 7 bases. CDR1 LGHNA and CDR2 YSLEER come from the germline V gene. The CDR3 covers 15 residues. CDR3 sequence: CASSRVTSGANVLTF. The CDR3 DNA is TGCGCCAGCAGCCGCGTCACCTCTGGGGCCAACGTCCTGACTTTC.

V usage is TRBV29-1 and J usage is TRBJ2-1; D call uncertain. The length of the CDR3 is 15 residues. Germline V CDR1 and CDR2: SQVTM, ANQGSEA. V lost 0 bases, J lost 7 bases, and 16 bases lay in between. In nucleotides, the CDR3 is TGCAGCGTTGAAGATTCTATTTTAGACCCGAATGAGCAGTTCTTC. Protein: CSVEDSILDPNEQFF.

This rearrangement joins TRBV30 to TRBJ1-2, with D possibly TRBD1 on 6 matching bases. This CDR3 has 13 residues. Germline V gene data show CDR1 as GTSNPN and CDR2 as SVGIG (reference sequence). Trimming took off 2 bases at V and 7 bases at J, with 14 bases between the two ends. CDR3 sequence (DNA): TGTGCCTGGAGTAACAGGGAAAGTGGTGGCTACACCTTC. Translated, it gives CAWSNRESGGYTF.